A single sample is the source of the 32 T cell receptor beta chains below, sequenced in a study of human T cells and chemical hapten exposure. TCRdb ran MiXCR on the RACE reads and lists one entry per CDR3 protein. Here the sample spans 79,000 or so distinct CDR3 sequences, 9% to 12% being singletons. The time point was: patch test 1, 2 weeks after DPC sensitization. Treatment noted: therapeutic diphenylcyclopropenone sensitization with weekly scalp DPC. Sequenced material: whole blood, taken in connection with sensitization to the hapten diphenylcyclopropenone (DPC). The receptors were gathered from a woman aged 45-59 years with alopecia areata. Some clones in this sample may be carry-over from other donors' samples.

Many counts were recorded for this clonotype. The CDR3 DNA is TGTGCCAGCAGCGTAGCCCCAGCTTACGAGCAGTACTTC. Translating it yields CASSVAPAYEQYF. This sequence joins TRBV9 and TRBJ2-7, with D uncertain. Germline CDR1 SGDLS, CDR2 YYNGEE. There are 13 residues in the CDR3. Trimming stripped 0 bases from V and 4 bases from J, with 8 bases between.

This clonotype was detected a few times. The J gene is TRBJ2-1, the V gene TRBV12-5, with D perhaps TRBD1 (5 bases). V was shortened by 1 base and J by 9 bases, with 10 bases between the two germline ends. This CDR3 is 13 amino acids long. The V gene's germline CDR1 is LGHNT and CDR2 FRNRAP. The CDR3 nucleotides are TGTGCTAGTGGTTTGGAGACAGTGAGTGAGCAGTTCTTC. Its protein is CASGLETVSEQFF. Full variable domain (missing parts from reference TRBV12-5 and TRBJ2-1): DARVTQTPRHKVTEMGQEVTMRCQPILGHNTVFWYRQTMMQGLELLAYFRNRAPLDDSGMPKDRFSAEMPDATLATLKIQPSEPRDSAVYFCASGLETVSEQFFGPGTRLTVL.

The rearrangement links TRBV9 to TRBJ2-7; TRBD1 agrees at 12 bases. Germline V gives CDR1 SGDLS, CDR2 YYNGEE. J lost 5 bases, V lost 5 bases, and 8 bases had no gene match. The CDR3 runs to 15 residues. The CDR3 nucleotides read TGTGCCAGCAGTGCATCCGGGACAGGGGGCGACGAGCAGTACTTC. Translated, it gives CASSASGTGGDEQYF. The variable domain in full, completed from reference TRBV9 and TRBJ2-7, reads DSGVTQTPKHLITATGQRVTLRCSPRSGDLSVYWYQQSLDQGLQFLIQYYNGEERAKGNILERFSAQQFPDLHSELNLSSLELGDSALYFCASSASGTGGDEQYFGPGTRLTVT.

The J gene is TRBJ2-3, the V gene TRBV5-1, with D perhaps assigned TRBD1 or TRBD2 (5 bases each). Trimming took 0 bases from V and 0 from J, leaving 8 bases between them. Germline V gene lookup returns CDR1 SGHRS and CDR2 YFSETQ. The CDR3 length is 15 residues. CDR3 amino acids: CASSLGWDSTDTQYF. CDR3 DNA sequence: TGCGCCAGCAGCTTGGGGTGGGACAGCACAGATACGCAGTATTTT.

This clonotype was observed a handful of times. This sequence joins TRBV6-2 or TRBV6-3 and TRBJ2-1, with D tentatively TRBD1 (6 bases). Trimming pared 4 bases from V and 4 bases from J, leaving 14 bases between. From germline, CDR1 is MNHEY and CDR2 SVGEGT. This CDR3 has 15 amino acids. This chain's CDR3 is CASSLQGSRYNEQFF. The CDR3 nucleotides are TGTGCCAGCAGTTTACAGGGATCCCGTTACAATGAGCAGTTCTTC.

This clonotype was recorded a few times. The chain has TRBV5-1 and TRBJ1-1, with 7 positions matching TRBD1. This CDR3 spans 15 amino acids. J lost 2 bases, V lost 3 bases, and 7 bases had no gene match. CDR1 and CDR2 (germline): SGHRS, YFSETQ. The CDR3 region is CASSSSGQANTEAFF. CDR3 nucleotide sequence: TGCGCCAGCAGCTCGTCCGGACAGGCCAACACTGAAGCTTTCTTT.

This clonotype was recorded a few times. The chain links TRBV7-9 to TRBJ2-3; D might be TRBD2 (6 bases). Germline CDR1 is SEHNR and CDR2 is FQNEAQ (reference sequence). Deletions cut 8 bases from V and 0 bases from J, with 9 bases between. The CDR3 sequence is 13 residues long. As DNA, the CDR3 is TGTGCCAGCGTAGCGGTTAGCACAGATACGCAGTATTTT. Protein sequence: CASVAVSTDTQYF.

This clonotype was counted only a few times. The chain joins TRBV19 to TRBJ2-2; TRBD2 aligns across 8 bases. The ends lost 4 bases at V and 6 bases at J; junction bases unmatched: 7. The V gene's germline CDR1 is LNHDA and CDR2 SQIVND (reference sequence). CDR3 length equals 15 residues. CDR3 sequence reads: CASSTDRGGPGELFF. In DNA, the CDR3 is TGTGCCAGTAGTACCGATCGGGGGGGCCCCGGGGAGCTGTTTTTT.

The gene calls are TRBV7-2 and TRBJ2-3; D remains ambiguous. Deletions cut 8 bases from V and 4 bases from J, with 19 bases between. The CDR3 loop spans 15 amino acids. Germline V gene data show CDR1 as SGHTA and CDR2 as FQGNSA. The CDR3 protein is CASSLGKMYADTQYF. The CDR3 DNA sequence: TGTGCCAGCTCACTGGGAAAGATGTACGCAGATACGCAGTATTTT.

The chain links TRBV2 to TRBJ2-3; TRBD2 matches 14 bases. Germline-derived CDR1 and CDR2 are SNHLY and FYNNEI. There are 15 residues in the CDR3. Trimming at V came to 6 bases and at J to 5 bases, leaving 4 bases not matched to a gene. This CDR3 is CASRAGLAGVDTQYF. CDR3 sequence (DNA): TGTGCCAGCAGAGCGGGACTAGCGGGAGTAGATACGCAGTATTTT.

This clonotype was seen repeatedly, ten times or more. The rearrangement joins TRBV7-6 to TRBJ2-1, with D tentatively TRBD1 (6 bases). V was shortened by 2 bases and J by 2 bases, with 10 bases between the two germline ends. Germline-derived CDR1 and CDR2 are SGHVS and FNYEAQ. The CDR3 runs 15 residues. For the CDR3, the DNA is TGTGCCAGCAGCTTATCCGGACAGACCTACAATGAGCAGTTCTTC. Its translation: CASSLSGQTYNEQFF.

This clonotype came up many times. This chain connects TRBV18 to TRBJ1-1; the D is unclear. This CDR3 is built from 13 residues. Germline V gene sequence: CDR1 KGHSH, CDR2 LQKENI. Trimming cost V 2 bases and J 2 bases, with 6 bases left between them. CDR3: CASSPEPNTEAFF. For the CDR3, the DNA is TGTGCCAGCTCACCAGAGCCCAACACTGAAGCTTTCTTT.

This clonotype was seen a few times. The chain links TRBV12-3 or TRBV12-4 to TRBJ2-1, with 8 bases lining up with TRBD2. V was clipped by 5 bases and J by 4 bases; unmatched bases: 10. CDR3 length: 16 amino acids. CDR3 protein: CASSPLASGSYNEQFF. DNA of the CDR3: TGTGCCAGCAGTCCCTTGGCTAGCGGGTCTTACAATGAGCAGTTCTTC.

In its sample, this clonotype was seen a few times. This chain connects TRBV12-3 or TRBV12-4 to TRBJ2-3; D ambiguous. CDR3 length equals 17 residues. Deletions cut 3 bases from V and 0 bases from J, with 16 bases between. This chain's CDR3 is CASSFFAESSSTDTQYF. Written as DNA, the CDR3 is TGTGCCAGCAGTTTCTTCGCAGAATCTTCTAGCACAGATACGCAGTATTTT.

In this sample, this clonotype turned up many times. This chain connects TRBV7-3 to TRBJ2-1, with D hard to call. Trimming removed 5 bases from V and 2 bases from J, with 13 bases in between. CDR1 and CDR2 from the germline V gene are SGHTA and FQGTGA. There are 15 residues in the CDR3. CDR3 sequence reads: CASSGSRIAYNEQFF. As DNA, the CDR3 is TGTGCCAGCAGCGGCTCGAGAATTGCCTACAATGAGCAGTTCTTC.

The chain couples TRBV6-5 to TRBJ1-6; D not resolved. V shed 4 bases and J shed 5 bases, with 9 bases lying between them. CDR3 size: 14 residues. The V gene's germline CDR1 is MNHEY and CDR2 SVGAGI. The CDR3 sequence is CASSSADHNSPLHF. The CDR3 region has the DNA TGTGCCAGCAGTTCCGCAGACCATAATTCACCCCTCCACTTT.

This clonotype was seen at least ten times. The chain uses TRBV7-3 and TRBJ1-1; D gene ambiguous. Germline values: CDR1 SGHTA, CDR2 FQGTGA. Trimming removed 2 bases from V and 6 bases from J, with 13 bases in between. CDR3 length equals 14 residues. The CDR3 reads CASSLSAGVSEAFF. In DNA form, the CDR3 reads TGTGCCAGCAGCTTATCAGCAGGAGTGTCTGAAGCTTTCTTT. Filled out from reference TRBV7-3 and TRBJ1-1, the complete variable domain reads GAGVSQTPSNKVTEKGKYVELRCDPISGHTALYWYRQSLGQGPEFLIYFQGTGAADDSGLPNDRFFAVRPEGSVSTLKIQRTERGDSAVYLCASSLSAGVSEAFFGQGTRLTVV.

This clonotype was seen more than once but under ten times. The chain joins TRBV29-1 to TRBJ1-1, with D uncertain. CDR3 size: 11 residues. The V gene's germline CDR1 is SQVTM and CDR2 ANQGSEA. The V end was cut by 3 bases, the J end by 8 bases, with 10 bases between. CDR3 loop: CSVDGPVEAFF. CDR3 DNA: TGCAGCGTTGATGGCCCAGTAGAAGCTTTCTTT.

This clonotype was observed at least ten times. V and J are TRBV28 and TRBJ2-7; a possible D gene is TRBD2 (6 bases). Trimming removed 5 bases at V and 2 bases at J, with 19 bases between. The CDR3 contains 16 residues. CDR1 is MDHEN, CDR2 SYDVKM, per germline. The CDR3 DNA is TGTGCCAGCAGTCCCCAAGCGGGCCCTGTCACCTACGAGCAGTACTTC. Residues: CASSPQAGPVTYEQYF. Supplemented by reference TRBV28 and TRBJ2-7, the full variable domain reads DVKVTQSSRYLVKRTGEKVFLECVQDMDHENMFWYRQDPGLGLRLIYFSYDVKMKEKGDIPEGYSVSREKKERFSLILESASTNQTSMYLCASSPQAGPVTYEQYFGPGTRLTVT.

This clonotype was detected many times. The rearrangement joins TRBV28 to TRBJ2-6; D ambiguous. V was cut by 8 bases and J by 2 bases, with 7 bases left in between. Per the germline V gene, CDR1 is MDHEN and CDR2 is SYDVKM. The CDR3 spans 13 residues. In nucleotides, the CDR3 is TGTGCCAGCGGTCTGGCTGGGGCCAACGTCCTGACTTTC. This sequence encodes CASGLAGANVLTF.

This clonotype was detected a few times. This chain joins TRBV20-1 and TRBJ2-3; D is perhaps TRBD2 (5 bases). CDR1 is DFQATT and CDR2 is SNEGSKA in the germline V gene (reference sequence). The V and J ends lost 5 bases and 6 bases respectively, with 21 bases between them. The CDR3 is 15 amino acids. In DNA form, the CDR3 reads TGCAGTGCTGGACCTCGGAGCGGATTTTCGGATACGCAGTATTTT. It translates to CSAGPRSGFSDTQYF.

The J gene is TRBJ2-7, the V gene TRBV6-6; the D is unclear. The V and J ends lost 6 bases and 2 bases respectively, with 14 bases between them. CDR3 length: 14 residues. Germline V lookup: CDR1 MNHNY, CDR2 SVGAGI (reference sequence). CDR3 region: CASSPTKEPYEQYF. The CDR3 DNA is TGTGCCAGCAGCCCCACTAAAGAGCCCTACGAGCAGTACTTC.

The sample holds many counts of this clonotype. The chain couples TRBV5-8 to TRBJ2-7, with TRBD1 matching over 8 bases. The CDR3 extends over 13 amino acids. The ends lost 4 bases at V and 2 bases at J; junction bases unmatched: 2. Germline V CDR1 and CDR2: SGHTS, YDEGEE. CDR3 loop: CASSRTGPYEQYF. In nucleotides, the CDR3 is TGTGCCAGCAGCCGGACAGGGCCCTACGAGCAGTACTTC.

This clonotype was counted between two and nine times. The CDR3 DNA sequence: TGTGCCAGCAGTCGGGACACAGGGGGCGGTTCACCCCTCCACTTT. This sequence encodes CASSRDTGGGSPLHF. The chain employs TRBV5-8 and TRBJ1-6; TRBD1 matches at 9 bases. Germline V gene data show CDR1 as SGHTS and CDR2 as YDEGEE. J lost 9 bases, V lost 5 bases, and 9 bases had no gene match. The CDR3 is 15 residues long.

There are a few counts of this clonotype. The rearrangement joins TRBV12-5 to TRBJ1-2; TRBD1 aligns across 8 bases. J gave up 0 bases and V 4 bases, and 4 bases lay outside the gene matches. Germline values: CDR1 LGHNT, CDR2 FRNRAP. This CDR3 has 15 amino acids. The CDR3 here is CASGSGQGANYGYTF. CDR3 nucleotide sequence: TGTGCTAGTGGTTCCGGACAGGGCGCTAACTATGGCTACACCTTC.

This clonotype has a count of ten or more. The junction differs from germline at one of its ends, possibly a read error. The V gene is TRBV7-7, the J gene TRBJ2-5; the match to TRBD2 covers 10 bases. The CDR3 is made up of 14 amino acids. Germline CDR1 and CDR2: SSHAT and FNYEAQ (reference sequence). CDR3 in amino acids: CASSLAGAGETQYF. The CDR3 DNA is TGTGCTAGCAGTCTAGCGGGAGCGGGTGAGACCCAGTACTTC.

This clonotype was observed a few times. The CDR3 here is CASSLFQLGPDTQYF. The CDR3 DNA is TGTGCCAGCAGCTTGTTTCAGCTAGGCCCGGATACGCAGTATTTT. The genes are TRBV5-6 and TRBJ2-3; no definite D call. V dropped 1 base and J dropped 6 bases, with 15 bases sitting between them. CDR1 SGHDT and CDR2 YYEEEE come from the germline V gene. This CDR3 is 15 amino acids long.

The chain combines TRBV6-2 or TRBV6-3 with TRBJ2-1, with 10 bases matching TRBD2. Germline values: CDR1 MNHEY, CDR2 SVGEGT. The CDR3 sequence is 14 residues long. With 6 bases clipped from V and 6 bases from J, the junction kept 5 bases outside the gene matches. The CDR3 DNA follows: TGTGCCAGCAGAAGGAGCGGGAGGGCCAATGAGCAGTTCTTC. Amino acid sequence: CASRRSGRANEQFF.

V gene TRBV11-2 combines with J gene TRBJ1-5, with 8 bases fitting TRBD1. Germline V gene sequence: CDR1 SGHAT, CDR2 FQNNGV. The length of the CDR3 is 17 residues. Trimming took 5 bases from V and 4 from J; bases not matched to a gene: 13. Here the CDR3 DNA reads TGTGCCAGCAGCCTAAGACAGGGGAGAGATTCGAATCAGCCCCAGCATTTT. Its translation is CASSLRQGRDSNQPQHF.

The chain combines TRBV18 with TRBJ1-4; no clear D gene. The CDR3 is made up of 13 amino acids. Germline V gene sequence: CDR1 KGHSH, CDR2 LQKENI. The ends were cut back, 5 bases at V and 7 bases at J, with 11 bases in the middle. The CDR3 DNA reads TGTGCCAGCTCAGATCAGGCGGGTGAAAAACTGTTTTTT. It is translated as CASSDQAGEKLFF.

The CDR3 region is CATSGHRRSSYNEQFF. The CDR3 DNA reads as TGTGCCACCAGTGGGCATAGACGGAGCTCCTACAATGAGCAGTTCTTC. The chain combines TRBV24-1 with TRBJ2-1; D remains unclear. The CDR3 consists of 16 residues. Germline assignment: CDR1 KGHDR and CDR2 SFDVKD. With 5 bases removed from V and 0 bases from J, the gap between germline ends came to 13 bases.

In regard to this clonotype: A much larger clone is a single base away; this may be a read error. The chain employs TRBV6-5 and TRBJ1-5; D is uncertain. V gave up 5 bases and J gave up 9 bases, with 23 bases separating them. Germline V lookup: CDR1 MNHEY, CDR2 SVGAGI. This CDR3 is built from 16 residues. This chain's CDR3 is CASSPQGEGGSRPQHF. CDR3 nucleotides: TGTGCCAGCAGTCCGCAAGGAGAGGGCGGGAGTCGGCCCCAGCATTTT.